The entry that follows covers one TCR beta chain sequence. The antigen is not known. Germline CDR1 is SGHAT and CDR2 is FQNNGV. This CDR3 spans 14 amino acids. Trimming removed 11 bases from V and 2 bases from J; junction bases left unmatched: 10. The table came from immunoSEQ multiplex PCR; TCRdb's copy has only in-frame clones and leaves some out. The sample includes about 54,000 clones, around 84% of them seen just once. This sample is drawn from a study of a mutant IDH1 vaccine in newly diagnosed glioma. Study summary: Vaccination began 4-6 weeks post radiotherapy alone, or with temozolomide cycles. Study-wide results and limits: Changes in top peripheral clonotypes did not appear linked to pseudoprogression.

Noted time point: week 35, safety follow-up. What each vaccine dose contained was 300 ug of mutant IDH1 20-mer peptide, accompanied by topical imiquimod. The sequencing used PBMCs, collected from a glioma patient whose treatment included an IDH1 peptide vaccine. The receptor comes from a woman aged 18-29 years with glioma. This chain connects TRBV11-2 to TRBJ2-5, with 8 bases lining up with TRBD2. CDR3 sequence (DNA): TGTGCCGGCGGCCAGCGGGGGCCGCAAGAGACCCAGTACTTC. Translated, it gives CAGGQRGPQETQYF. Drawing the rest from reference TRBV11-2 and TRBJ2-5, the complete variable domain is EAGVAQSPRYKIIEKRQSVAFWCNPISGHATLYWYQQILGQGPKLLIQFQNNGVVDDSQLPKDRFSAERLKGVDSTLKIQPAKLEDSAVYLCAGGQRGPQETQYFGPGTRLLVL.